This T cell receptor (beta chain) is drawn from a study of persistence of HIV-infected CD4 T cells. Anti-CD3/anti-CD28 beads served as a nonspecific positive control stimulus. Sorting of responding CD4+ T cells relied on upregulated CD40 ligand together with CD69. Germline loops: CDR1 WSHSY, CDR2 SAAADI. This CDR3 has 13 amino acids. The sample holds one count of this clone. The antigen is undetermined. The libraries were made with immunoSEQ version 4 in survey mode. Clones were read by immunoSEQ multiplex PCR, and TCRdb kept only the in-frame ones, dropping some. Of around 47,000 clones listed, approximately 91% are singletons.

The source is an adult man with HIV who was CMV-seropositive. Sequencing used CD4+ T cells sorted from PBMCs after approximately 20-hour stimulation, obtained from a patient who received antiretroviral therapy. The chain employs TRBV10-2 and TRBJ2-1; 14 nucleotides match TRBD2. The CDR3 region has the DNA TGCGCGGGTGGACTAGCGGGGGGCAATGAGCAGTTCTTC. This gives the protein CAGGLAGGNEQFF.